The rows below give T cell receptor beta chains drawn from one sample of a study of T-cell memory formation after mild COVID-19. TCRdb independently ran MiXCR on the 5' RACE reads; one entry per CDR3 protein. The sample records 100,000 to 150,000 distinct CDR3 sequences, about a sixth being singletons. Specimen: PBMCs or a T cell subset sorted from them (not recorded which). The receptors derive from a young man who had mild COVID-19 (a few samples of this study predate the infection). Cell type and time point are not known. Both conserved end residues are part of each CDR3. D genes are given only for firm matches. Size is omitted from some rows. Given values are once, few, many or a class for expanded clones.

J: TRBJ2-3
V: TRBV4-3
D: TRBD1
size: .
CDR3: CASSQQGADTQYF
DNA: TGCGCCAGCAGCCAGCAGGGGGCAGATACGCAGTATTTT

J: TRBJ2-5
V: TRBV5-1
D: .
size: .
CDR3: CASSLVLYQETQYF
DNA: TGCGCCAGCAGCTTGGTACTATACCAAGAGACCCAGTACTTC

J: TRBJ1-6
V: TRBV9
D: .
size: .
CDR3: CASSVVGQANSPLHF
DNA: TGTGCCAGCAGCGTAGTGGGGCAGGCTAATTCACCCCTCCACTTT

J: TRBJ2-2
V: TRBV4-3
D: .
size: many
CDR3: CASSQLLGGELFF
DNA: TGCGCCAGCAGCCAACTCCTGGGCGGGGAGCTGTTTTTT

J: TRBJ2-7
V: TRBV5-6
D: .
size: .
CDR3: CASSRSPLSYEQYF
DNA: TGTGCCAGCAGCAGAAGCCCGTTATCCTACGAGCAGTACTTC

J: TRBJ1-5
V: TRBV5-1
D: .
size: many
CDR3: CASSAFWGSNQPQHF
DNA: TGCGCCAGCAGCGCGTTTTGGGGCAGCAATCAGCCCCAGCATTTT

J: TRBJ1-2
V: TRBV20-1
D: .
size: .
CDR3: CSARGAESFVRYTF
DNA: TGCAGTGCTAGAGGCGCCGAGTCTTTTGTACGCTACACCTTC

J: TRBJ2-5
V: TRBV14
D: .
size: .
CDR3: CASSQSVGKIETQYF
DNA: TGTGCCAGCAGCCAGTCGGTTGGCAAGATCGAGACCCAGTACTTC

J: TRBJ2-2
V: TRBV7-2
D: .
size: .
CDR3: CASSLVGDTGELFF
DNA: TGTGCCAGCAGCTTAGTAGGCGACACCGGGGAGCTGTTTTTT

J: TRBJ2-5
V: TRBV5-5
D: .
size: .
CDR3: CASSLSLATNQETQYF
DNA: TGTGCCAGCAGCTTGAGTCTAGCGACTAACCAAGAGACCCAGTACTTC

J: TRBJ2-5
V: TRBV2
D: .
size: .
CDR3: CASSVTSSETQYF
DNA: TGTGCCAGCAGTGTAACTAGCAGCGAGACCCAGTACTTC

J: TRBJ1-5
V: TRBV5-1
D: .
size: .
CDR3: CASRTGADQPQHF
DNA: TGCGCCAGTCGAACGGGTGCGGATCAGCCCCAGCATTTT

J: TRBJ2-3
V: TRBV5-1
D: .
size: many
CDR3: CASSFGRPSTDTQYF
DNA: TGCGCCAGCAGCTTCGGGCGGCCTAGCACAGATACGCAGTATTTT

J: TRBJ1-1
V: TRBV19
D: .
size: .
CDR3: CASSLKGMDTEAFF
DNA: TGTGCCAGTAGTCTCAAGGGCATGGACACTGAAGCTTTCTTT

J: TRBJ1-1
V: TRBV5-1
D: .
size: few
CDR3: CASSLLQGNTEAFF
DNA: TGCGCCAGCAGCCTCTTGCAGGGGAACACTGAAGCTTTCTTT

J: TRBJ1-2
V: TRBV6-5
D: .
size: .
CDR3: CASSQRDRGNYGYTF
DNA: TGTGCCAGCAGTCAGCGAGACCGGGGTAACTATGGCTACACCTTC